The rows below give T cell receptor beta chains drawn from one sample of a study of shared clonotypes between healthy human individuals. Some clones are missing from TCRdb's copy, which holds only in-frame ones; the method was immunoSEQ multiplex PCR. The table includes about 750,000 clones, roughly 92% detected once. The sample was naive CD8+ T cells sorted from blood. The receptors here all came from a man aged 25-40 years in good health. The CDR3 runs from the conserved cysteine through the conserved F or W. Fields, in order: J gene, D gene, clone size, V gene, CDR3 protein, CDR3 DNA. A D gene is named only where the DNA matches it firmly. Rows may omit the clone size; those that give it use once, few, many or a size class.

TRBJ2-7,-,-,TRBV28,CASRARSAYEQYF,TGTGCCAGCAGGGCACGTTCTGCCTACGAGCAGTACTTC
TRBJ1-1,TRBD1,once,TRBV19,CASSTDRPGLDTEAFF,TGTGCCAGTAGTACGGACAGGCCGGGCTTGGACACTGAAGCTTTCTTT
TRBJ2-7,-,-,TRBV19,CASSIEPGSYEQYF,TGTGCCAGTAGTATAGAGCCGGGTTCGTACGAGCAGTACTTC
TRBJ2-1,TRBD2,-,TRBV28,CASSLEMTSGTYNEQFF,TGTGCCAGCAGCCTTGAAATGACTAGCGGCACATACAATGAGCAGTTCTTC
TRBJ2-4,TRBD1,-,TRBV4-1,CASLGQSGIQYF,TGCGCCAGCCTGGGACAGTCTGGCATTCAGTACTTC
TRBJ2-5,-,-,TRBV20-1,CSASSGGHQYF,TGCAGTGCTAGTTCTGGGGGCCACCAGTACTTC
TRBJ2-1,TRBD2,-,TRBV7-8,CASSFLASGEVSGNEQFF,TGTGCCAGCAGCTTCCTAGCTAGCGGGGAGGTGTCGGGTAATGAGCAGTTCTTC
TRBJ1-2,-,-,TRBV2,CASRGRANYGYTF,TGTGCCAGCAGGGGAAGAGCTAACTATGGCTACACCTTC
TRBJ2-1,-,once,TRBV7-9,CASSLGGPKQDEQFF,TGTGCCAGCAGCTTAGGCGGGCCGAAACAGGATGAGCAGTTCTTC
TRBJ2-7,-,once,TRBV14,CASSQDGGYEQYF,TGTGCCAGCAGCCAAGATGGGGGCTACGAGCAGTACTTC
TRBJ1-4,-,-,TRBV25-1,CASSGEGKLFF,TGTGCCAGCAGTGGAGAAGGAAAACTGTTTTTT
TRBJ2-1,TRBD2,-,TRBV29-1,CSVVGLAGTYNEQFF,TGCAGCGTCGTGGGACTAGCGGGCACCTACAATGAGCAGTTCTTC
TRBJ2-7,-,-,TRBV6-1,CASSEELGTLYHEQYF,TGTGCCAGCAGTGAAGAGTTAGGTACCCTTTACCACGAGCAGTACTTC
TRBJ2-7,TRBD2,-,TRBV28,CASSSPAGGNSYEQYF,TGTGCCAGCAGTTCCCCGGCGGGAGGGAACTCCTACGAGCAGTACTTC
TRBJ2-7,-,-,TRBV6-5,CASSYGGVTGEIEQYF,TGTGCCAGCAGTTATGGGGGGGTGACAGGAGAGATCGAGCAGTACTTC
TRBJ1-1,TRBD1,-,TRBV11-1,CASSQTGFTEAFF,TGTGCCAGCAGCCAGACAGGGTTTACTGAAGCTTTCTTT
TRBJ1-1,-,few,TRBV7-9,CASSLVELGTFF,TGTGCCAGCAGCTTAGTCGAGCTGGGAACTTTCTTT
TRBJ2-1,TRBD1,-,TRBV9,CASSVAGTGGKNEQFF,TGTGCCAGCAGCGTAGCCGGGACAGGGGGCAAAAATGAGCAGTTCTTC
TRBJ2-1,TRBD2,-,TRBV28,CASSFLAGSYNEQFF,TGTGCCAGCAGTTTCTTAGCGGGATCCTACAATGAGCAGTTCTTC
TRBJ2-1,-,-,TRBV9,CASSVSGALYNEQFF,TGTGCCAGCAGCGTTTCAGGAGCACTCTACAATGAGCAGTTCTTC
TRBJ2-1,TRBD1,-,TRBV13,CASSADRGNEQFF,TGTGCCAGCAGCGCCGACAGGGGCAATGAGCAGTTCTTC
TRBJ2-1,-,once,TRBV2,CASSETGTNEQFF,TGTGCCAGCAGTGAAACAGGGACCAATGAGCAGTTCTTC
TRBJ2-1,-,-,TRBV27,CASSFSPKGNEQFF,TGTGCCAGCAGTTTCAGCCCTAAAGGCAATGAGCAGTTCTTC
TRBJ2-7,TRBD1,-,TRBV7-9,CASSSGTGPYEQYF,TGTGCCAGCTCGTCGGGGACAGGGCCTTACGAGCAGTACTTC
TRBJ2-2,-,-,TRBV29-1,CSVVLLQGHTGELFF,TGCAGCGTTGTGTTATTACAGGGCCACACCGGGGAGCTGTTTTTT
TRBJ2-1,TRBD2,-,TRBV11-2,CASSRAGKGLGQFF,TGTGCCAGCAGCCGAGCGGGAAAAGGACTTGGGCAGTTCTTC
TRBJ2-1,TRBD2,-,TRBV4-3,CASSTGTSGRNEQFF,TGCGCCAGCAGCACAGGGACTAGCGGGAGAAATGAGCAGTTCTTC
TRBJ2-1,-,few,TRBV28,CASSLQGRRGGNEQFF,TGTGCCAGCAGTTTACAGGGGAGAAGGGGCGGGAATGAGCAGTTCTTC
TRBJ2-7,-,-,TRBV4-2,CASSARDRDGSYEQYF,TGTGCCAGCAGCGCAAGAGACCGGGACGGATCCTACGAGCAGTACTTC
TRBJ1-1,TRBD1,-,TRBV27,CASSFRTGNTEAFF,TGTGCCAGCAGTTTTCGGACAGGAAACACTGAAGCTTTCTTT
TRBJ1-2,-,-,TRBV29-1,CSVETRTGYTF,TGCAGCGTTGAGACTCGGACTGGCTACACCTTC
TRBJ1-5,TRBD1,-,TRBV4-1,CASSQDPGQGSNQPQHF,TGCGCCAGCAGCCAAGATCCGGGACAGGGTAGCAATCAGCCCCAGCATTTT
TRBJ1-2,TRBD1,-,TRBV19,CASSSRQGRYYGYTF,TGTGCCAGTAGTAGTCGACAGGGACGATACTATGGCTACACCTTC
TRBJ1-2,-,-,TRBV27,CASSEGILASYGYTF,TGTGCCAGCAGTGAGGGGATCCTGGCCAGCTATGGCTACACCTTC
TRBJ2-3,-,once,TRBV27,CASSSRRTELTDTQYF,TGTGCCAGCAGTTCCCGTCGCACAGAGCTCACAGATACGCAGTATTTT
TRBJ2-7,-,-,TRBV7-9,CASSPIYEQYF,TGTGCCAGCAGTCCCATCTACGAGCAGTACTTC
TRBJ2-7,-,-,TRBV5-5,CASSLSGGFSYEQYF,TGTGCCAGCAGCCTTAGTGGCGGATTCTCCTACGAGCAGTACTTC
TRBJ2-1,-,-,TRBV9,CASSASDGSYNEQFF,TGTGCCAGCAGCGCCTCCGACGGCTCCTACAATGAGCAGTTCTTC
TRBJ1-4,TRBD1,-,TRBV2,CASSALGAGGLEKLFF,TGTGCCAGCAGTGCTCTCGGAGCAGGGGGCTTGGAAAAACTGTTTTTT
TRBJ2-3,TRBD2,-,TRBV28,CASTPLAGVKDTQYF,TGTGCCAGCACCCCACTAGCGGGAGTCAAAGATACGCAGTATTTT
TRBJ2-1,-,few,TRBV27,CASSSRAESSYNEQFF,TGTGCCAGCAGTTCTCGAGCTGAATCGTCCTACAATGAGCAGTTCTTC
TRBJ2-5,TRBD2,-,TRBV6-5,CASSFVGGDFQETQYF,TGTGCCAGCAGTTTCGTGGGAGGGGATTTTCAAGAGACCCAGTACTTC